This T cell receptor beta chain was captured by sequencing in a study of shared clonotypes between healthy human individuals. Study-wide findings and caveats: Blood alone was sampled, and tissue repertoires likely differ. Depth was large, yet rarefaction showed that sorted-subset sequencing was incomplete.

The method was immunoSEQ multiplex PCR; TCRdb's version includes in-frame clones alone and lacks a portion of them. The sample contains about 96,000 clones, 60% to 70% of which appear only once. The authors combined CD45RO+ cells with CCR7-negative CD45RA+ TemRA cells as CD8 memory. V shed 8 bases and J shed 1 base, with 14 bases lying between them. There are 14 residues in the CDR3. Germline assignment: CDR1 LNHDA and CDR2 SQIVND (reference sequence). Turning to this clone: Its antigen remains unknown.

The genes are TRBV19 and TRBJ2-5; D is unclear. Specimen: memory CD8+ T cells sorted from blood. Noted subset: CD45RO+ cells pooled with CCR7-negative TemRA cells. This receptor was identified in a man aged 25-40 years in good health. CDR3 sequence reads: CASSAVLRQETQYF. For the CDR3, the DNA is TGTGCCAGTTCCGCGGTCCTACGCCAAGAGACCCAGTACTTC.